The 18 T cell receptor beta chains below come from one sample, sequenced in a study of Ad26.COV2.S vaccination and SARS-CoV-2 variants. Assay used: immunoSEQ multiplex PCR; TCRdb lists only in-frame clones, some missing. This sample has about 240,000 clones; 85% to 90% occur once, and the top ten carry around 10%. Treatment: some 20 received Ad26.COV2.S at low or high dose, single or two shots; about 5 received placebo; per-sample allocation not given. Vaccine and placebo recipients were sampled on day 63 after the first injection. The sample was peripheral blood, taken in a trial of Ad26.COV2.S vaccine versus placebo. These receptors all stem from a person aged 18 to 65 who received the Ad26.COV2.S COVID-19 vaccine or a placebo.

The chain has TRBV7-2 and TRBJ1-5; 7 bases fit TRBD1. The CDR3 consists of 17 residues. Losses at the gene ends were 0 bases for V and 7 bases for J; bases not matched to a gene: 12. The germline V gene encodes CDR1 SGHTA and CDR2 FQGNSA. In DNA form, the CDR3 reads TGTGCCAGCAGCTTAGCCTCGGGGGAGGGGGCGAGCCAGCCCCAGCATTTT. Amino acid sequence: CASSLASGEGASQPQHF. Variable domain in full (rest from reference TRBV7-2 and TRBJ1-5): GAGVSQSPSNKVTEKGKDVELRCDPISGHTALYWYRQSLGQGLEFLIYFQGNSAPDKSGLPSDRFSAERTGGSVSTLTIQRTQQEDSAVYLCASSLASGEGASQPQHFGDGTRLSIL.

The rearrangement links TRBV29-1 to TRBJ2-7, with 10 positions matching TRBD2. The CDR3 length is 12 residues. Germline trimming cut 4 bases from V and 3 bases from J; bases unmatched to any gene: 0. The germline V gene has CDR1 SQVTM and CDR2 ANQGSEA. The CDR3 nucleotides read TGCAGCGTTGCTAGCGGGAGCTACGAGCAGTACTTC. This codes for CSVASGSYEQYF.

This clone is termed medium-sized (0.01 to 0.1%). This chain links TRBV4-2 with TRBJ2-2; no firm D call. In germline, CDR1 is LGHNA, CDR2 YNFKEQ. The CDR3 sequence is 15 residues long. V lost 0 bases and J 4 bases, leaving 9 bases between the germline ends. The CDR3 protein is CASSQDHIVTGELFF. Here the CDR3 DNA reads TGTGCCAGCAGCCAAGATCACATAGTCACCGGGGAGCTGTTTTTT.

In this sample, this clone turned up once. V gene TRBV6-5 combines with J gene TRBJ2-7, with 8 bases lining up with TRBD1. The germline V gene has CDR1 MNHEY and CDR2 SVGAGI. This CDR3 is 13 amino acids long. The trim removed 2 bases at V and 7 bases at J, leaving 4 bases unmatched. Here the CDR3 reads CASSYQGAGEQYF. The CDR3 coding sequence is TGTGCCAGCAGTTACCAGGGGGCAGGAGAGCAGTACTTC.

The chain carries TRBV28 and TRBJ1-5; no firm D call. Trimming took 8 bases from V and 5 from J, leaving 10 bases between them. There are 12 residues in the CDR3. Per the germline V gene, CDR1 is MDHEN and CDR2 is SYDVKM. CDR3 sequence (DNA): TGTGCCAGCCGAGAGTTAGATCAGCCCCAGCATTTT. It codes for CASRELDQPQHF.

V usage is TRBV19 and J usage is TRBJ1-1; no definite D call. This CDR3 is 12 amino acids long. CDR1 is LNHDA and CDR2 is SQIVND in the germline V gene (reference sequence). V lost 9 bases, J lost 1 base, and 9 bases lay in between. The CDR3 bases are TGTGCCAGCACCCTGGGGAACACTGAAGCTTTCTTT. Translating it yields CASTLGNTEAFF.

The J gene is TRBJ2-3, the V gene TRBV7-2; 9 nucleotides line up with TRBD2. The CDR3 runs 15 residues. Germline loops: CDR1 SGHTA, CDR2 FQGNSA. J gave up 1 base and V 5 bases, and 4 bases lay outside the gene matches. The CDR3 DNA reads as TGTGCCAGCAGCGTACTAGCGGGCCGCACAGATACGCAGTATTTT. It encodes CASSVLAGRTDTQYF.

The chain joins TRBV28 to TRBJ2-3; 9 bases line up with TRBD2. Germline V gene sequence: CDR1 MDHEN, CDR2 SYDVKM. CDR3 length equals 16 residues. J gave up 0 bases and V 3 bases, and 4 bases lay outside the gene matches. This chain's CDR3 is CASSFGRGGSTDTQYF. Here the CDR3 DNA reads TGTGCCAGCAGTTTTGGGCGGGGGGGCAGCACAGATACGCAGTATTTT. Full variable domain (missing parts from reference TRBV28 and TRBJ2-3): DVKVTQSSRYLVKRTGEKVFLECVQDMDHENMFWYRQDPGLGLRLIYFSYDVKMKEKGDIPEGYSVSREKKERFSLILESASTNQTSMYLCASSFGRGGSTDTQYFGPGTRLTVL.

This sequence joins TRBV21-1 and TRBJ2-2. TRBV21-1 is designated a pseudogene. The CDR3 is 15 amino acids. CDR3 coding DNA: TGTGCCGGACCCCTGGCGGAAAGGTTCCCCGGGGAGCTGTTTTTT. This gives the protein CAGPLAERFPGELFF.

This chain links TRBV7-2 with TRBJ1-2; D ambiguous. Looked up from germline, CDR1 is SGHTA and CDR2 is FQGNSA. With 5 bases removed from V and 3 bases from J, the gap between germline ends came to 10 bases. There are 13 residues in the CDR3. CDR3 in amino acids: CASSPDSDYGYTF. The CDR3 coding sequence is TGTGCCAGCAGCCCGGACTCAGACTATGGCTACACCTTC.

The rearrangement joins TRBV19 to TRBJ1-1; 10 bases match TRBD1. The CDR3 is 13 amino acids. The J segment lost 11 bases and the V segment lost 4 bases, leaving 7 bases of the junction unmatched. In germline, CDR1 is LNHDA, CDR2 SQIVND (reference sequence). Here the CDR3 DNA reads TGTGCCAGTAGTAACCGGGACAGGGGATTTGCTTTCTTT. It yields the protein CASSNRDRGFAFF.

This chain links TRBV19 with TRBJ2-1; perhaps TRBD2 as D (5 bases). V gave up 6 bases and J gave up 0 bases, with 12 bases separating them. The CDR3 is 15 residues long. CDR1 LNHDA and CDR2 SQIVND come from the germline V gene (reference sequence). The chain's CDR3 is CASSASGDSYNEQFF. In DNA form, the CDR3 reads TGTGCCAGTAGCGCCTCCGGGGACTCCTACAATGAGCAGTTCTTC.

V gene TRBV6-6 combines with J gene TRBJ1-5, with D maybe TRBD1 (5 bases). With 1 base removed from V and 0 bases from J, the gap between germline ends came to 10 bases. This CDR3 is 16 amino acids long. The germline gives CDR1 MNHNY, CDR2 SVGAGI (reference sequence). The DNA for the CDR3 is TGTGCCAGCAGTTACTTCGGGGGGAATAGCAATCAGCCCCAGCATTTT. Translating gives CASSYFGGNSNQPQHF.

The chain joins TRBV7-9 to TRBJ2-7; 8 nucleotides match TRBD1. CDR1 SEHNR and CDR2 FQNEAQ come from the germline V gene (reference sequence). Unmatched junction bases numbered 8, after V lost 5 bases and J lost 5 bases. The CDR3 is made up of 14 amino acids. CDR3 in DNA: TGTGCCAGCAGCCGAACAGGGGGTCTTGACGAGCAGTACTTC. Its protein product is CASSRTGGLDEQYF.

This clone has just one count. V gene TRBV2 combines with J gene TRBJ2-7; D is ambiguous. This CDR3 is 12 amino acids long. Germline V gene data show CDR1 as SNHLY and CDR2 as FYNNEI. V dropped 8 bases and J dropped 1 base, with 9 bases sitting between them. The CDR3 sequence is CASQTSSYEQYF. For the CDR3, the DNA is TGTGCCAGCCAGACGTCTTCCTACGAGCAGTACTTC.

The chain recombines TRBV30 with TRBJ2-7; 9 bases match TRBD2. The CDR3 loop spans 13 amino acids. Germline V lookup: CDR1 GTSNPN, CDR2 SVGIG (reference sequence). J lost 2 bases, V lost 3 bases, and 2 bases had no gene match. The CDR3 region has the DNA TGTGCCTGGAGCGCGGGGGGGCCCTACGAGCAGTACTTC. Translation: CAWSAGGPYEQYF.

This chain connects TRBV3-1 (or the pseudogene TRBV3-2) to TRBJ2-1; D is possibly TRBD1 (6 bases). CDR1 and CDR2 from the germline V gene are LGHDT and YNNKEL (reference sequence). This CDR3 spans 13 amino acids. Trimming took off 7 bases at V and 8 bases at J, with 15 bases between the two ends. In DNA form, the CDR3 reads TGTGCCAGCACCGACAGGCCATGGGATGAGCAGTTCTTC. It specifies CASTDRPWDEQFF.

V usage is TRBV12-5 and J usage is TRBJ1-2; the D is unclear. The germline V and J ends were trimmed by 0 bases and 6 bases, with 8 bases remaining between them. Germline V gene lookup returns CDR1 LGHNT and CDR2 FRNRAP. CDR3 length equals 13 residues. In DNA, the CDR3 is TGTGCTAGTGGTTTGGTAGGCGTCCATGGCTACACCTTC. Protein: CASGLVGVHGYTF.